The T cell receptor (beta chain) described here comes from a study of T cells in Graves' hyperthyroidism and ophthalmopathy (dated by TCRdb to the late 2010s). With regard to the full study: Peripheral blood samples were taken at the time of initial diagnosis, prior to any treatment. An independent validation cohort of 18 to 20 hyperthyroidism patients and approximately 15 patients who later progressed to ophthalmopathy tested prospective prediction of ophthalmopathy. The paper reports TCR Vbeta CDR3 sequencing of approximately 140 peripheral blood samples: approximately 43 ophthalmopathy, fewer than 85 hyperthyroidism and about 17 progressor patients. To identify TCR V-J signatures that set the groups apart, the researchers used a discovery cohort of roughly 100 patients, made up of 40 to 45 with Graves' ophthalmopathy and some 58 with stable Graves' hyperthyroidism. In several Graves' hyperthyroidism patients, the study also compared T-cell repertoires from thyroid tissue with T-cell repertoires from blood. After blood sampling, hyperthyroidism patients were treated with methimazole at a starting dose of 30 mg daily, and ophthalmopathy patients were treated with high-dose intravenous methylprednisolone. For training and testing, the approximately 92 patients in the discovery cohort were randomly divided in a 7:3 ratio.

The research as a whole found: In validation, the model predicted progression to ophthalmopathy a median of about 6.5 months before onset, with 65% to 71% sensitivity and 72.22% specificity. In cross-validation, a model built on a 13 V-J signature told ophthalmopathy apart from stable hyperthyroidism with just under 90% sensitivity and about 81% specificity, and in testing the same model reached 80%/75%. Sample size was not statistically predetermined, and investigators were not blinded to group allocation. Blood samples also contained most of the expanded thyroid clonotypes (frequency above 0.001), which suggests that blood repertoires may reflect thyroid immune responses.

The CDR3 contains 14 residues, cysteine and phenylalanine counted. The entry retains the CDR3 DNA only, 42 bases that are in frame from base 1. The germline ends are 14 bases apart after V is trimmed by 1 base and J by 9 bases. CDR1 and CDR2 were assigned from the germline V gene (reference sequence) as SGHNT and YYREEE. Graves' hyperthyroidism was defined as stable when no progression to ophthalmopathy occurred over 18 months of follow-up. Hyperthyroidism patients were newly diagnosed, with disease duration under 2 months, and aged 18 to 65 years. Any patient with an uncontrolled infection, another autoimmune disease, pregnancy or lactation was excluded. Clinical symptoms, serum thyroxine and TRAb, thyroid ultrasound, and orbital computed tomography formed the basis for the diagnoses. PBMCs were separated from around 9.1 ml of fresh peripheral blood using Ficoll-Paque density gradient centrifugation. Total RNA was extracted using Trizol reagent, and RNA quality was assessed on an Agilent 2100 Bioanalyzer.

TCR beta CDR3 regions were amplified from RNA transcripts. For the first round of RT-PCR on the TCR CDR3, the HTBI primer set was used together with the Qiagen OneStep RT-PCR kit. The libraries were constructed in a second round of multiplex PCR and then size-selected and purified. Paired-end sequencing of the libraries was performed with 100 bp reads on an Illumina HiSeq2000. Processing in the source paper ran as follows. Raw data were processed with SOAPnuke, discarding reads with adapters, uncalled bases, mean Phred below 15, or no exact constant-primer or identifier match. High-quality paired reads were merged with COPE v1.2.5, and unique nucleotide sequences were defined as clonotypes. Clonotypes were aligned to IMGT TRBV, TRBD and TRBJ reference segments using MiTCR v1.1. The analysis included only V-J combinations with a frequency above 0.0001, which together covered roughly 99% of the repertoires. The TCS score was defined as F50 (clonal expansion) divided by E x V (chaos), with BLOSUM62-based TCRdist calculated between CDR3 peptides within each V-J. Welch's t-statistics and random forest reduced approximately 520 V-J features to 13, which were used in a naive Bayes classifier (R e1071). The Morisita-Horn index was used to measure how similar the thyroid and blood repertoires were. TCRdb trimmed public reads at Q25 via fastp, called clones via MiXCR and kept in-frame beta chains. Rows matching on CDR3 protein sequence are summarized as one entry with the most common DNA and genes. TCRdb, rather than the study authors, made the V and J calls. The sample records roughly 100,000 distinct CDR3 sequences, over 45% of which are singletons. About a quarter of the sample goes to the ten largest clones.

Comments on this clonotype: Its recognized antigen is unknown. This could be a read error, since a much larger clone is one nucleotide away.

The sequence derives from a man aged 35-49 years with Graves' hyperthyroidism. The specimen sequenced was blood. This chain is built from TRBV5-4 and TRBJ2-1; TRBD2 could be the D gene, as 6 bases match. The sequenced DNA is TGTGCCAGCAGCTTGATGTCTAGCGCCAGTGAGCAGTTCTTC. Protein translation: CASSLMSSASEQFF.